Given below is one T cell receptor beta chain in context. The antigen remains unidentified. The data were produced by immunoSEQ multiplex PCR, yet TCRdb's version contains in-frame clones alone and is incomplete. The sample includes around 83,000 clones, about 90% seen only once; the top ten take about 3.8%. This specimen comes from a study of OX40 agonist ivuxolimab in advanced cancers. About the study: People who had prior anti-PD-1, anti-PD-L1 or anti-CTLA-4 therapy could take part, and roughly 40% had some.

Findings and caveats of the study: Expanded clones tended on average to be more numerous among CD8+ T cells than CD4+.

Germline CDR1 and CDR2: LNHDA and SQIVND (reference sequence). This CDR3 has 16 amino acids. V was pared by 1 base and J by 2 bases, with 5 bases of the junction left unmatched. This receptor was obtained from an adult with an advanced solid tumor such as melanoma, head and neck, liver or kidney cancer. The chain recombines TRBV19 with TRBJ2-1; 7 nucleotides match TRBD2. The sequenced sample was CD4+ or CD8+ T cells sorted from blood, obtained in a trial of the OX40 agonist ivuxolimab. The CDR3 DNA follows: TGTGCCAGTAGTATAGGGGCGGGAGACCCCTACAATGAGCAGTTCTTC. This codes for CASSIGAGDPYNEQFF.